A single sample is the source of the 22 T cell receptor beta chains below, sequenced in a study of vaccination and CD4 T cells after COVID-19. Researchers used the Oncomine TCR Beta short-read assay to sequence DNA from cultured CD4+ T cells. Using its own MiXCR run on the PCR reads, TCRdb lists one record per CDR3 protein. The data contain under 25,000 distinct CDR3 sequences, roughly two fifths of them singletons. Treatment: roughly 11-day PBMC culture with coronavirus spike peptide pools or control peptides (ViraFEST assay). Antigen specificity for these receptors is unknown. The source was CD4+ T cells from blood, cultured in vitro, collected after SARS-CoV-2 vaccination. The receptors were sampled from a human donor who had recovered from COVID-19.

The chain recombines TRBV29-1 with TRBJ1-1, with 8 bases matching TRBD1. Trimming at V came to 7 bases and at J to 2 bases, leaving 9 bases not matched to a gene. Germline CDR1 SQVTM, CDR2 ANQGSEA. This CDR3 region has 14 residues. CDR3 loop: CSAETGVLNTEAFF. The CDR3 DNA sequence: TGCAGCGCGGAGACAGGGGTCCTAAACACTGAAGCTTTCTTT.

This chain connects TRBV10-3 to TRBJ2-7, with D possibly matching TRBD2 (6 bases). Between the trimmed V and J ends, which lost 0 bases and 5 bases, there was a span of 11 bases. Per germline, CDR1 ENHRY and CDR2 SYGVKD. This CDR3 contains 14 residues. The chain's CDR3 is CAISESGGADEQYF. In DNA, the CDR3 is TGTGCCATCAGTGAGTCAGGCGGGGCCGACGAGCAGTACTTC.

The rearrangement links TRBV12-3 or TRBV12-4 to TRBJ1-5; D call uncertain. The length of the CDR3 is 13 residues. Deletions cut 2 bases from V and 5 bases from J, with 7 bases between. The CDR3 spells CASSLSADQPQHF. CDR3 nucleotides: TGTGCCAGCAGTTTATCTGCTGATCAGCCCCAGCATTTT.

This clonotype was counted a single time. The rearrangement joins TRBV7-2 to TRBJ2-5, with TRBD2 matching 8 bases. The CDR3 totals 15 residues. Germline V lookup: CDR1 SGHTA, CDR2 FQGNSA. V gave up 8 bases and J gave up 1 base; unmatched junction bases: 9. CDR3: CASDPDRGGQETQYF. The CDR3 coding sequence is TGTGCCAGCGACCCAGACCGGGGGGGCCAAGAGACCCAGTACTTC.

The chain employs TRBV4-2 and TRBJ2-1, with D perhaps matching TRBD2 (6 bases). V lost 0 bases to trimming and J lost 7 bases, with 16 bases between them. The CDR3 has 16 amino acids. Germline lookup yields CDR1 LGHNA and CDR2 YNFKEQ. CDR3 sequence reads: CASSQERRGPPNEQFF. CDR3 coding DNA: TGTGCCAGCAGCCAAGAAAGGAGGGGCCCCCCTAATGAGCAGTTCTTC.

The V call is TRBV19, the J call TRBJ2-6, with D tentatively TRBD2 (6 bases). The V end was cut by 3 bases, the J end by 3 bases, with 15 bases between. The germline gives CDR1 LNHDA, CDR2 SQIVND (reference sequence). The CDR3 is made up of 17 amino acids. CDR3 nucleotides: TGTGCCAGTAGTATGGGTCTACTAGCTTTTGGGGCCAACGTCCTGACTTTC. Translation gives CASSMGLLAFGANVLTF.

This clonotype was detected only a few times. The chain couples TRBV7-9 to TRBJ2-7, with TRBD2 matching over 11 bases. The CDR3 sequence is 13 residues long. Germline assignment: CDR1 SEHNR and CDR2 FQNEAQ (reference sequence). The V segment lost 8 bases and the J segment 2 bases; nucleotides outside the gene matches: 2. The CDR3 here is CASGTSGTYEQYF. The DNA for the CDR3 is TGTGCCAGCGGGACTAGCGGAACCTACGAGCAGTACTTC.

The chain recombines TRBV20-1 with TRBJ2-5; D not certain. This CDR3 spans 15 amino acids. Germline-derived CDR1 and CDR2 are DFQATT and SNEGSKA (reference sequence). V was pared by 0 bases and J by 2 bases, with 13 bases between. The CDR3 region is CSARDYIRTQETQYF. The CDR3 DNA follows: TGCAGTGCTAGAGATTACATCCGGACGCAAGAGACCCAGTACTTC.

The CDR3 region has the DNA TGTGCCAGCAGCCCGGACGCCTACTACAATGAGCAGTTCTTC. Its translation: CASSPDAYYNEQFF. This chain uses TRBV6-1 with TRBJ2-1; no firm D call. In germline, CDR1 is MNHNS, CDR2 SASEGT. Trimming took off 6 bases at V and 3 bases at J, with 12 bases between the two ends. The CDR3 extends over 14 amino acids.

The chain links TRBV29-1 to TRBJ2-2, with TRBD2 matching over 9 bases. After removal of 6 bases from V and 6 bases from J, the junction contained 2 bases not matched to a gene. The CDR3 is 12 amino acids. Germline V gene data show CDR1 as SQVTM and CDR2 as ANQGSEA. CDR3 coding DNA: TGCAGCGTAGCGGGGGGCCCCGGGGAGCTGTTTTTT. This translates into CSVAGGPGELFF.

This chain uses TRBV20-1 with TRBJ2-7; tentatively, D is TRBD2 (7 bases). The V gene lost 1 base and the J gene lost 0 bases, with 13 bases spanning the gap. This CDR3 is built from 15 residues. CDR1 and CDR2 (germline): DFQATT, SNEGSKA (reference sequence). CDR3 bases: TGCAGTGCTAGAGGTGAGGGGGGGAGCTCCTACGAGCAGTACTTC. It encodes CSARGEGGSSYEQYF.

The chain combines TRBV10-3 with TRBJ1-2, with D maybe TRBD1 (5 bases). CDR3 length: 13 amino acids. In germline, CDR1 is ENHRY, CDR2 SYGVKD. Between the trimmed V and J ends, which lost 10 bases and 5 bases, there was a span of 17 bases. The chain's CDR3 is CATTARGPYGYTF. The CDR3 coding sequence is TGTGCCACCACCGCGAGGGGACCGTATGGCTACACCTTC.

This clonotype was recorded once. In DNA form, the CDR3 reads TGTGCCAGCAGCCCTCGGCGGGTCCTGACTGGAAACACCATATATTTT. This codes for CASSPRRVLTGNTIYF. This rearrangement joins TRBV6-1 to TRBJ1-3; unclear D gene. V was shortened by 6 bases and J by 2 bases, with 17 bases between the two germline ends. CDR1 is MNHNS, CDR2 SASEGT, per germline. CDR3 length equals 16 residues.

The chain carries TRBV11-3 and TRBJ1-1; D might be TRBD1 (5 bases). Germline loops: CDR1 SGHNT, CDR2 YENEEA. The CDR3 runs 16 residues. V dropped 0 bases and J dropped 7 bases, with 18 bases sitting between them. CDR3 in DNA: TGTGCCAGCAGCTTAGAGCCCCAGGGACTGAATCATGAAGCTTTCTTT. Protein product: CASSLEPQGLNHEAFF.

The chain is built from TRBV7-8 and TRBJ1-1; 9 positions agree with TRBD1. V trimming: 5 bases; J trimming: 4 bases; junction bases outside the gene matches: 8. CDR3 length: 15 amino acids. Germline loops: CDR1 SGHVS, CDR2 FQNEAQ. CDR3 in amino acids: CASSGSGTGSTEAFF. In DNA form, the CDR3 reads TGTGCCAGCAGCGGTTCCGGGACAGGGAGCACTGAAGCTTTCTTT.

This clonotype appeared once. The V gene is TRBV10-3, the J gene TRBJ2-6, with 7 bases lining up with TRBD1. Losses at the gene ends were 10 bases for V and 0 bases for J; bases not matched to a gene: 6. CDR3 size: 15 residues. Germline loops: CDR1 ENHRY, CDR2 SYGVKD. CDR3 bases: TGTGCCACAAGGGACAGCTCCTCTGGGGCCAACGTCCTGACTTTC. It encodes CATRDSSSGANVLTF.

V gene TRBV7-2 combines with J gene TRBJ2-1; 14 bases match TRBD2. Germline CDR1 SGHTA, CDR2 FQGNSA. CDR3 size: 15 residues. V gave up 4 bases and J gave up 9 bases; unmatched junction bases: 5. The CDR3 loop reads CASSSGLAGAGEQFF. CDR3 nucleotides: TGTGCCAGCAGCTCGGGACTAGCGGGAGCGGGTGAGCAGTTCTTC.

This clonotype appeared a few times. The chain is built from TRBV11-3 and TRBJ2-5; 10 positions match TRBD2. Germline CDR1 and CDR2: SGHNT and YENEEA. The V and J ends lost 1 base and 7 bases, in that order; junction bases with no gene match: 3. The CDR3 runs to 14 residues. CDR3 region: CASSLAIAGGTQYF. In DNA form, the CDR3 reads TGTGCCAGCAGCTTAGCCATAGCGGGAGGGACCCAGTACTTC.

This clonotype showed up just a few times. The gene calls are TRBV27 and TRBJ1-1; D is unclear. Trimming took off 7 bases at V and 3 bases at J, with 18 bases between the two ends. Germline CDR1 is MNHEY and CDR2 is SMNVEV (reference sequence). The CDR3 is 15 residues long. The CDR3 DNA follows: TGTGCCAGCACCCTAAACGGGCAGGCGGACACTGAAGCTTTCTTT. Protein sequence: CASTLNGQADTEAFF.

This chain connects TRBV6-1 to TRBJ1-1; possible D gene TRBD1, 5 bases. Germline V gene sequence: CDR1 MNHNS, CDR2 SASEGT. The CDR3 contains 14 residues. Deletions cut 8 bases from V and 6 bases from J, with 19 bases between. CDR3 sequence reads: CASAKSGPGAEAFF. CDR3 DNA sequence: TGTGCCAGCGCAAAATCGGGGCCGGGAGCTGAAGCTTTCTTT.

The chain employs TRBV12-3 or TRBV12-4 and TRBJ2-7; D perhaps matches TRBD1 (7 bases). V gave up 3 bases and J gave up 12 bases, with 12 bases separating them. This CDR3 comprises 11 residues. The CDR3 DNA follows: TGTGCCAGCAGTTTGGGGCAGGGGGGGTACTTC. It translates to CASSLGQGGYF.

V gene TRBV27 combines with J gene TRBJ1-6; D possibly corresponds to TRBD1 (6 bases). CDR1 MNHEY and CDR2 SMNVEV come from the germline V gene (reference sequence). This CDR3 comprises 16 residues. The V end lost 5 bases, the J end lost 2 bases, and 13 bases lay between the germline ends. The CDR3: CASSPKGGAYNSPLHF. Written as DNA, the CDR3 is TGTGCCAGCAGTCCCAAGGGGGGGGCCTATAATTCACCCCTCCACTTT.